This T cell receptor beta chain appears in the sequencing data of a study of blood T cell repertoires in COVID-19. In the study overall: Material from acute and convalescent COVID-19 was sourced from the United States, Italy and Spain. PBMCs, B-cell-depleted T cells, or T cells were the source of the cDNA or gDNA that made up the material.

CDR1 is LGHDT and CDR2 is YNNKEL in the germline V gene (reference sequence). Trimming removed 1 base at V and 1 base at J, with 8 bases between. This CDR3 has 15 amino acids. As originally analysed: Reference gene primers were amplified, and this amplification served to estimate nucleated cell counts. The assay was immunoSEQ multiplex PCR, and TCRdb's table has in-frame clones only and misses some. The DNA was the basis for D and trimming; V, J and clone size are from that table. The sample has 100,000 to 150,000 clones; roughly 83% are singletons. This clone was seen only a few times. This chain joins TRBV3-1 (or the pseudogene TRBV3-2) and TRBJ1-3; D is unclear. Sequenced sample: peripheral blood. The sequence was collected from a man aged 35 to 55 with active or convalescent COVID-19. CDR3 protein: CASSQVSTSGNTIYF. CDR3 in DNA: TGTGCCAGCAGCCAAGTATCGACTTCTGGAAACACCATATATTTT.